This T cell receptor beta chain was captured by sequencing in a study of control samples from healthy donors and cancer patients. This clone was counted a single time. CDR3 length: 12 amino acids. V lost 5 bases and J lost 9, with 14 bases in between. Germline V CDR1 and CDR2: SGHTA, FQGNSA. Clones were read by immunoSEQ multiplex PCR, and TCRdb kept only the in-frame ones, dropping some. The sample includes roughly 150,000 clones, nearly 95% of them seen just once. This chain uses TRBV7-2 with TRBJ2-7; D gene uncertain. Sequences were obtained from blood. This clonotype was obtained from a man aged 45-65 years in good health. CDR3 amino acids: CASSPTQNGQYF. CDR3 bases: TGTGCCAGCAGCCCAACCCAGAATGGGCAGTACTTC.